This TCR beta chain was obtained from a study of blood T cell repertoires in COVID-19. The protocol was immunoSEQ multiplex PCR, while the TCRdb copy is restricted to in-frame clones and leaves out a portion. Of 140,000 to 150,000 clones listed, about four fifths are singletons. The V segment lost 7 bases and the J segment 4 bases; nucleotides outside the gene matches: 4. The CDR3 contains 13 residues. The V gene's germline CDR1 is SGHRS and CDR2 YFSETQ. Sequenced sample: peripheral blood. This sequence joins TRBV5-1 and TRBJ2-2, with 7 positions matching TRBD2. The clonotype originates from a human donor with acute or convalescent COVID-19. The donor label of this sample is uncertain. The CDR3 nucleotides are TGCGCCAGCCGGGGGGACCTCACCGGGGAGCTGTTTTTT. This translates into CASRGDLTGELFF.